This TCR beta chain originates from a study of cytomegalovirus exposure and HLA in healthy donors. The PCR was carried out with 60 Vbeta primers and 13 Jbeta primers. The protocol was immunoSEQ multiplex PCR, while the TCRdb copy is restricted to in-frame clones and leaves out a portion. The data contain approximately 150,000 clones, less than 65% of them singletons. Germline values: CDR1 SNHLY, CDR2 FYNNEI. Deletions cut 5 bases from V and 4 bases from J, with 9 bases between. The CDR3 runs to 13 residues. The sample comprised PBMCs. The rearrangement joins TRBV2 to TRBJ1-5; a weak D match, TRBD1 (5 bases). The TCR originated in a woman aged 30 to 39 in good health and CMV-seropositive. The CDR3 nucleotides read TGTGCCAGCAGTCGACAGTTAAATCAGCCCCAGCATTTT. It encodes CASSRQLNQPQHF. The whole variable domain, remainder taken from reference TRBV2 and TRBJ1-5, is EPEVTQTPSHQVTQMGQEVILRCVPISNHLYFYWYRQILGQKVEFLVSFYNNEISEKSEIFDDQFSVERPDGSNFTLKIRSTKLEDSAMYFCASSRQLNQPQHFGDGTRLSIL.